Described below is a single T cell receptor beta chain sequence and its context. Clones were read by immunoSEQ multiplex PCR, and TCRdb kept only the in-frame ones, dropping some. This sample has about 100,000 clones, with less than 90% found just once. The length of the CDR3 is 14 residues. Germline V gene data show CDR1 as MNHEY and CDR2 as SVGAGI. V was cut by 7 bases and J by 7 bases, with 14 bases left in between. The data are from a study of blood T cell repertoires in COVID-19. As for the study in general: The origin of the acute and convalescent COVID-19 samples was the United States, Italy and Spain. T cells, B-cell-depleted T cells, or PBMCs provided the cDNA or gDNA that served as material.

The chain combines TRBV6-5 with TRBJ1-6; D is uncertain. This clonotype was sampled from a man older than 75 with acute or convalescent COVID-19. Sequenced material: peripheral blood. CDR3 sequence (DNA): TGTGCCAGCACTCGGTCGCCGGGGAATTCACCCCTCCACTTT. Protein sequence: CASTRSPGNSPLHF.